The 27 T cell receptor beta chains listed next were all sequenced from one sample in a study of cytomegalovirus exposure and HLA in healthy donors. 13 Jbeta primers and 60 Vbeta primers were used for the PCR. TCRdb's table, derived via immunoSEQ multiplex PCR, lists solely in-frame clones and lacks some. Here the sample spans roughly 44,000 clones, about 85% being singletons. The source material was PBMCs. The source of these receptors is a man aged 45-60 years in good health and CMV-seronegative.

This rearrangement joins TRBV6-5 to TRBJ2-7; TRBD1 might be the D (6 bases). Trimming shortened V by 11 bases and J by 4 bases, and 24 bases separated the two germline ends. The CDR3 consists of 15 residues. Germline V gene data show CDR1 as MNHEY and CDR2 as SVGAGI. This chain's CDR3 is CAAKRVPRDNYEQYF. Here the CDR3 DNA reads TGTGCCGCCAAGAGGGTGCCCCGGGACAATTACGAGCAGTACTTC.

The V call is TRBV27, the J call TRBJ2-3; the D gene is possibly TRBD2 (5 bases). The CDR3 extends over 16 amino acids. The ends were cut back, 5 bases at V and 2 bases at J, with 17 bases in the middle. Germline values: CDR1 MNHEY, CDR2 SMNVEV (reference sequence). The CDR3 nucleotides read TGTGCCAGCAGTCTAGCCGGGCCCACCGTCACAGATACGCAGTATTTT. Encoded protein: CASSLAGPTVTDTQYF.

The V call is TRBV7-9, the J call TRBJ1-2, with 10 nucleotides matching TRBD1. CDR1 and CDR2 from the germline V gene are SEHNR and FQNEAQ (reference sequence). Germline trimming cut 5 bases from V and 6 bases from J; bases unmatched to any gene: 3. CDR3 length: 13 amino acids. The CDR3 loop reads CASSGDRGHGYTF. CDR3 coding DNA: TGTGCCAGCAGCGGTGACAGGGGGCATGGCTACACCTTC.

The chain employs TRBV7-3 and TRBJ2-3; TRBD2 agrees at 12 bases. The CDR3 spans 18 residues. Germline CDR1 SGHTA, CDR2 FQGTGA. Unmatched junction bases numbered 15, after V lost 5 bases and J lost 6 bases. Here the CDR3 reads CASSPGLAGTSGGDTQYF. The CDR3 nucleotides read TGTGCCAGCAGCCCTGGACTAGCGGGGACTTCCGGTGGGGATACGCAGTATTTT.

The chain employs TRBV4-1 and TRBJ2-2, with 7 positions matching TRBD2. J was trimmed by 0 bases and V by 0 bases; bases with no gene match: 1. This CDR3 contains 16 residues. Germline CDR1 and CDR2: MGHRA and YSYEKL. The CDR3 here is CASSQEGGANTGELFF. CDR3 sequence (DNA): TGCGCCAGCAGCCAAGAGGGGGGGGCGAACACCGGGGAGCTGTTTTTT.

The chain joins TRBV28 to TRBJ2-7; TRBD2 matches at 10 bases. Germline CDR1 reads MDHEN; CDR2 reads SYDVKM. CDR3 length equals 15 residues. V was pared by 6 bases and J by 1 base, with 6 bases of the junction left unmatched. CDR3 in DNA: TGTGCCAGCAGCCCCCGGACTAGCGGTTCCTACGAGCAGTACTTC. This sequence encodes CASSPRTSGSYEQYF.

The V and J genes are TRBV27 and TRBJ2-7; D is possibly TRBD2 (6 bases). The germline CDR1 and CDR2 sequences are MNHEY and SMNVEV (reference sequence). The CDR3 extends over 15 amino acids. V lost 5 bases and J lost 7, with 21 bases in between. CDR3 protein: CASSAHGTGLGEQYF. The CDR3 DNA reads TGTGCCAGCAGTGCACACGGGACTGGCCTCGGGGAGCAGTACTTC.

The chain is built from TRBV29-1 and TRBJ1-2, with 8 positions matching TRBD1. V gave up 7 bases and J gave up 3 bases; unmatched junction bases: 4. The CDR3 totals 12 residues. Germline V CDR1 and CDR2: SQVTM, ANQGSEA. CDR3 DNA sequence: TGCAGCGGGAGGACAGGGTACTATGGCTACACCTTC. Translated, it gives CSGRTGYYGYTF.

The chain carries TRBV2 and TRBJ2-7, with 11 bases matching TRBD2. The germline CDR1 and CDR2 sequences are SNHLY and FYNNEI. J lost 7 bases, V lost 5 bases, and 1 base had no gene match. The CDR3 length is 12 residues. For the CDR3, the DNA is TGTGCCAGCAGTCGACTAGCGGGAGAGCAGTACTTC. This encodes CASSRLAGEQYF.

The V and J genes are TRBV9 and TRBJ2-3; a weak D match, TRBD2 (6 bases). Looked up from germline, CDR1 is SGDLS and CDR2 is YYNGEE. There are 15 residues in the CDR3. V lost 6 bases, J lost 0 bases, and 14 bases lay in between. The DNA for the CDR3 is TGTGCCAGCACCCCCCACGGGACTAGCACAGATACGCAGTATTTT. Protein sequence: CASTPHGTSTDTQYF. Based on the CDR3 plus reference TRBV9 and TRBJ2-3, the full variable domain is DSGVTQTPKHLITATGQRVTLRCSPRSGDLSVYWYQQSLDQGLQFLIQYYNGEERAKGNILERFSAQQFPDLHSELNLSSLELGDSALYFCASTPHGTSTDTQYFGPGTRLTVL.

This chain connects TRBV29-1 to TRBJ1-2, with D hard to call. With 4 bases removed from V and 6 bases from J, the gap between germline ends came to 9 bases. The germline CDR1 and CDR2 sequences are SQVTM and ANQGSEA. The CDR3 runs 11 residues. In DNA form, the CDR3 reads TGCAGCGTTGTATGGGCTAATGGCTACACCTTC. Translating it yields CSVVWANGYTF.

This rearrangement joins TRBV7-2 to TRBJ2-6; no definite D call. Trimming left V 5 bases short and J 0 bases short, with 14 bases between. CDR3 size: 17 residues. The germline CDR1 and CDR2 sequences are SGHTA and FQGNSA. The CDR3 coding sequence is TGTGCCAGCAGCCCGCTAGGCTCGAACTCTGGGGCCAACGTCCTGACTTTC. Its protein product is CASSPLGSNSGANVLTF.

The CDR3 region has the DNA TGTGCCAGCAGCCGGACAGGGCTAACCCTAAGCACAGATACGCAGTATTTT. This sequence encodes CASSRTGLTLSTDTQYF. The V and J genes are TRBV14 and TRBJ2-3; 8 bases match TRBD1. V lost 4 bases to trimming and J lost 0 bases; unmatched junction nucleotides: 9. CDR3 length: 17 residues. CDR1 and CDR2 (germline): SGHDN, FVKESK. Full variable domain (remainder filled in from reference TRBV14 and TRBJ2-3): EAGVTQFPSHSVIEKGQTVTLRCDPISGHDNLYWYRRVMGKEIKFLLHFVKESKQDESGMPNNRFLAERTGGTYSTLKVQPAELEDSGVYFCASSRTGLTLSTDTQYFGPGTRLTVL.

The gene calls are TRBV27 and TRBJ2-1, with 10 bases identical to TRBD2. The CDR3 has 14 residues. Trimming took 7 bases from V and 2 from J; bases not matched to a gene: 2. Looked up from germline, CDR1 is MNHEY and CDR2 is SMNVEV (reference sequence). In nucleotides, the CDR3 is TGTGCCAGCACCCTAGCGGGAGCCTACAATGAGCAGTTCTTC. It is translated as CASTLAGAYNEQFF.

The chain combines TRBV1 with TRBJ1-1. TRBV1 is tagged as a pseudogene. This CDR3 spans 16 amino acids. CDR3 sequence reads: CTSSHRAGRSNTEAFF. The CDR3 DNA follows: TGCACCAGCAGCCACCGCGCGGGCAGGTCGAACACTGAAGCTTTCTTT.

This chain joins TRBV4-3 and TRBJ2-3, with TRBD2 matching over 8 bases. Germline trimming cut 1 base from V and 4 bases from J; bases unmatched to any gene: 13. Germline CDR1 reads LGHNA; CDR2 reads YSLEER. The CDR3 is 18 amino acids. CDR3 nucleotide sequence: TGCGCCAGCAGCCAAGCGGTTTCCGGGGGGGGTTTGTCAGATACGCAGTATTTT. As protein: CASSQAVSGGGLSDTQYF.

J is TRBJ2-1 and V is TRBV27; D is ambiguous. Germline CDR1 MNHEY, CDR2 SMNVEV (reference sequence). This CDR3 has 13 residues. V was trimmed by 6 bases and J by 4 bases, leaving 10 bases between them. CDR3 in DNA: TGTGCCAGCAGGGCCCTGGAGTACAATGAGCAGTTCTTC. Translated, it gives CASRALEYNEQFF.

V usage is TRBV5-1 and J usage is TRBJ2-7; D remains ambiguous. The CDR3 is made up of 12 amino acids. The ends were cut back, 6 bases at V and 9 bases at J, with 16 bases in the middle. Germline V lookup: CDR1 SGHRS, CDR2 YFSETQ. The CDR3 sequence is CASTNPGISQYF. The CDR3 DNA sequence: TGCGCCAGCACCAACCCAGGTATATCGCAGTACTTC.

The chain uses TRBV25-1 and TRBJ2-1; 7 bases are a match to TRBD2. Per germline, CDR1 MGHDK and CDR2 SYGVNS. V lost 4 bases to trimming and J lost 1 base; unmatched junction nucleotides: 10. CDR3 size: 17 residues. In DNA, the CDR3 is TGTGCCAGCAGTGGATTCTTTGGGGGGGGGTCCTACAATGAGCAGTTCTTC. It encodes CASSGFFGGGSYNEQFF.

The J gene is TRBJ2-1, the V gene TRBV5-5; 15 bases are a match to TRBD2. This CDR3 spans 18 amino acids. With 3 bases clipped from V and 0 bases from J, the junction kept 4 bases outside the gene matches. Germline CDR1 SGHKS, CDR2 YYEKEE (reference sequence). Here the CDR3 DNA reads TGTGCCAGCAGCTCGGGGACTAGCGGGAGGTTCTCCTACAATGAGCAGTTCTTC. Translated: CASSSGTSGRFSYNEQFF. Full variable domain (rest looked up from reference TRBV5-5 and TRBJ2-1): DAGVTQSPTHLIKTRGQQVTLRCSPISGHKSVSWYQQVLGQGPQFIFQYYEKEERGRGNFPDRFSARQFPNYSSELNVNALLLGDSALYLCASSSGTSGRFSYNEQFFGPGTRLTVL.

V gene TRBV7-2 combines with J gene TRBJ2-7, with TRBD1 matching 9 bases. J gave up 6 bases and V 4 bases, and 10 bases lay outside the gene matches. The CDR3 loop spans 15 amino acids. Germline assignment: CDR1 SGHTA and CDR2 FQGNSA. The CDR3 is CASSSGQGTSPEQYF. CDR3 coding DNA: TGTGCCAGCAGCTCAGGACAGGGGACATCCCCCGAGCAGTACTTC.

The chain recombines TRBV7-2 with TRBJ2-1; 14 bases align to TRBD2. This CDR3 has 18 residues. Germline loops: CDR1 SGHTA, CDR2 FQGNSA. Trimming took 3 bases from V and 2 from J; bases not matched to a gene: 6. The CDR3 reads CASSFRTSGRPAYNEQFF. In DNA, the CDR3 is TGTGCCAGCAGCTTCCGGACTAGCGGGAGGCCTGCCTACAATGAGCAGTTCTTC.

This clone occurred once. J is TRBJ1-1 and V is TRBV5-1; tentatively, D is TRBD1 (5 bases). This CDR3 region has 14 residues. V lost 0 bases, J lost 2 bases, and 8 bases lay in between. CDR1 is SGHRS and CDR2 is YFSETQ in the germline V gene. CDR3 in DNA: TGCGCCAGCAGCTTGGACAGGCTAAACACTGAAGCTTTCTTT. Amino acids: CASSLDRLNTEAFF. The full variable domain, with the rest looked up from reference TRBV5-1 and TRBJ1-1, is KAGVTQTPRYLIKTRGQQVTLSCSPISGHRSVSWYQQTPGQGLQFLFEYFSETQRNKGNFPGRFSGRQFSNSRSEMNVSTLELGDSALYLCASSLDRLNTEAFFGQGTRLTVV.

Comments on this clone: Other DNA sequences in this sample translate to the same CDR3. The V gene is TRBV10-3, the J gene TRBJ1-6; perhaps TRBD1 as D (5 bases). This CDR3 is built from 14 residues. V was pared by 8 bases and J by 7 bases, with 15 bases between. Germline V gene sequence: CDR1 ENHRY, CDR2 SYGVKD. DNA for the CDR3: TGTGCCATCGCCACCGGGACTGCCAATTCACCCCTCCACTTT. Translating it yields CAIATGTANSPLHF.

V and J are TRBV5-4 and TRBJ1-2; 8 bases agree with TRBD1. After removal of 6 bases from V and 8 bases from J, the junction contained 9 bases not matched to a gene. This CDR3 is 13 amino acids long. The germline V gene has CDR1 SGHNT and CDR2 YYREEE (reference sequence). The CDR3 sequence is CASNLQGGMGYTF. DNA for the CDR3: TGTGCCAGCAACCTACAGGGGGGCATGGGCTACACCTTC.

This clone was picked up a small number of times. The junction shows a germline mismatch at one end, possibly a read error. The gene calls are TRBV18 and TRBJ1-1, with 12 positions matching TRBD1. The germline V gene encodes CDR1 KGHSH and CDR2 LQKENI. The CDR3 consists of 17 residues. CDR3 region: CASSAPGQGAQSTEAFF. The CDR3 nucleotides are TGTGCCAGCTCAGCACCGGGACAGGGGGCGCAAAGTACTGAAGCTTTCTTT.

V usage is TRBV9 and J usage is TRBJ2-7; 9 bases align to TRBD2. J was trimmed by 2 bases and V by 0 bases; bases with no gene match: 3. In germline, CDR1 is SGDLS, CDR2 YYNGEE. This CDR3 is 15 amino acids long. The CDR3 region is CASSVAASGAYEQYF. The CDR3, as DNA: TGTGCCAGCAGCGTAGCGGCTAGCGGGGCCTACGAGCAGTACTTC.